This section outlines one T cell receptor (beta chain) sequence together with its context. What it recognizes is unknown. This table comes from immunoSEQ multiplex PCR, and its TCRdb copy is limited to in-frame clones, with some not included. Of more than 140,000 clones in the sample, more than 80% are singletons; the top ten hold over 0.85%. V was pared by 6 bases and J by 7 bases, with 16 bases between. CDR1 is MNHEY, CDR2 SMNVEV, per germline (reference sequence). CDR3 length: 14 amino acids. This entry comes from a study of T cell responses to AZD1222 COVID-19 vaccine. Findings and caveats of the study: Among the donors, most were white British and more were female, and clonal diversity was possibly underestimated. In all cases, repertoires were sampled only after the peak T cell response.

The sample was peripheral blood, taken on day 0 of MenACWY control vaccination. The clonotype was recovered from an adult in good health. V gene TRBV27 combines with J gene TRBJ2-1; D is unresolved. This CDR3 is CASRPPQLGNEQFF. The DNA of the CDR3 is TGTGCCAGCAGGCCCCCTCAACTGGGGAATGAGCAGTTCTTC.